Sequencing of this T cell receptor beta chain was carried out in a study of blood T cell repertoires in COVID-19 (dated by TCRdb to between 2020 and 2021). At the level of the whole study: Samples covering the acute and convalescent phases of COVID-19 were provided by collaborators in the United States, Italy and Spain. The prospective study material was composed of cDNA or gDNA derived from T cells, B-cell-depleted T cells, or PBMCs. Subjects who had been exposed to COVID-19, were actively infected with it, or had recovered from it provided the deeply sampled blood TCRbeta repertoires that made up the dataset. The repertoires were released in a freely available public database intended as a resource for research on the immune response to SARS-CoV-2. Samples were obtained from the ongoing ImmuneRACE study (first 160 participants) and from 950 to 1,500 subjects provided by 6 global collaborators. The sample metadata nearly always contained a de-identified subject ID, COVID-19 status, age in years and sex. Where available, HLA class I and class II types were obtained from metadata supplied by the sample provider rather than from assay-based typing. Points the paper makes about the study in general: The quantity of clinical and demographic metadata differed by source and by participant and was supplied without curation.

Collaborating institutions collected whole blood in K2EDTA tubes following their own protocols. Collaborator samples were shipped for TCRbeta analysis as frozen whole blood, isolated PBMCs, or DNA extracted from either sample type. The trim is 3 bases for V and 7 bases for J, with a gap of 16 bases between the germline ends. CDR1 and CDR2, per the germline V gene, are SGHVS and FQNEAQ. Including cysteine and phenylalanine, the CDR3 has 14 amino acids. Kept here is only the CDR3 DNA, which spans 42 bases and is read in frame from base 1. TCRbeta CDR3 regions were amplified from genomic DNA using the immunoSEQ Assay, a bias-controlled multiplex PCR. Regarding the original processing steps: Within the assay, amplification of reference gene primers was used to estimate how many nucleated cells each sample contained. To quantify the absolute abundance of each unique TCRbeta CDR3 rearrangement, sequence reads were collapsed and filtered. For each sample, productive Simpson clonality was calculated as the square root of Simpson's diversity index over productive rearrangements. In its TCRdb copy, this immuneACCESS table keeps in-frame sequences only and misses some clones. Where compared with another copy, unresolved V genes explain less than half of these, and the others have no known cause. D and trimming come from the DNA, and the V and J calls and clone size come from that table. The sample yields some 150,000 clones; around nine tenths were counted once. About 5.8% of the sample is in the top ten clones.

This clone occurred a few times. Its target antigen remains unknown. Qualities for individual bases were not recorded, and no much larger clone is one base off. Recombination joined TRBV7-8 with TRBJ2-7; the D gene is perhaps TRBD2, from 5 matching bases. Input material: peripheral blood. The source is a human donor in a cohort sampled during active COVID-19. The DNA reads as follows: TGTGCCAGCAGCTTGGTTCTAGCTTCGGGGGAGCAGTACTTC. It is translated as CASSLVLASGEQYF.